These T cell receptor beta chains were read from a single sample in a study of shared clonotypes between healthy human individuals. The repertoire was sequenced with immunoSEQ multiplex PCR; TCRdb's copy has only in-frame clones and lacks some. Of approximately 2.1 million clones in the sample, over 90% were seen once. The material sequenced was naive CD4+ T cells from PBMCs. Every receptor here comes from a man aged 18 to 29 in good health. Some clones in this sample may be carry-over from other donors' samples. Both conserved end residues are part of each CDR3. D genes are given only for firm matches. Expanded clones are given a class, and other clones once, few, many or no size at all.

cdr3_aa | cdr3_nt | j_call | d_call | v_call | clone_size
CATSRGRGRVEAFF | TGTGCCACCAGCAGAGGGAGGGGGCGTGTTGAAGCTTTCTTT | TRBJ1-1 | TRBD1 | TRBV15 | -
CAWGRGLNTEAFF | TGTGCCTGGGGGAGGGGTCTTAACACTGAAGCTTTCTTT | TRBJ1-1 | - | TRBV30 | -
CASSQPGASYEQYF | TGCGCCAGCAGTCAACCAGGGGCTAGCTACGAGCAGTACTTC | TRBJ2-7 | - | TRBV23-1 | -
CSVEGRGREKLFF | TGCAGCGTTGAGGGCAGGGGACGTGAAAAACTGTTTTTT | TRBJ1-4 | - | TRBV29-1 | few
CASGPRGPYGYTF | TGTGCCAGCGGCCCTAGGGGGCCCTATGGCTACACCTTC | TRBJ1-2 | TRBD1 | TRBV7-2 | -
CSVIGAGGESSYNEQFF | TGCAGCGTTATCGGAGCGGGAGGCGAGAGCTCCTACAATGAGCAGTTCTTC | TRBJ2-1 | TRBD2 | TRBV29-1 | -
CASRLGQGRETQYF | TGTGCCAGCAGGTTGGGGCAGGGGAGGGAGACCCAGTACTTC | TRBJ2-5 | - | TRBV2 | -
CASSHGTNSGEQYF | TGCGCCAGCAGCCACGGGACGAATTCGGGCGAGCAGTACTTC | TRBJ2-7 | - | TRBV4-3 | once
CATSRDFPSVISGELFF | TGTGCCACCAGCAGAGATTTTCCTAGCGTGATATCCGGGGAGCTGTTTTTT | TRBJ2-2 | - | TRBV15 | once
CASSLLTGPMNTEAFF | TGTGCCAGCAGCTTGTTGACAGGCCCTATGAACACTGAAGCTTTCTTT | TRBJ1-1 | - | TRBV5-6 | -
CASSPGLAGGPRETQYF | TGTGCCAGCAGCCCGGGCCTAGCGGGAGGGCCTCGGGAGACCCAGTACTTC | TRBJ2-5 | TRBD2 | TRBV5-8 | -
CASSPGLRTEAFF | TGTGCCAGTAGCCCCGGCCTGCGAACTGAAGCTTTCTTT | TRBJ1-1 | - | TRBV19 | -
CASSVSSGQGNTGELFF | TGTGCCAGCAGCGTGTCCTCGGGACAGGGTAACACCGGGGAGCTGTTTTTT | TRBJ2-2 | TRBD1 | TRBV9 | once
CASRTGAGTDTQYF | TGTGCCAGCAGAACGGGAGCGGGCACAGATACGCAGTATTTT | TRBJ2-3 | - | TRBV11-2 | -
CAIRGGVGANYGYTF | TGTGCCATCAGGGGTGGGGTCGGAGCTAACTATGGCTACACCTTC | TRBJ1-2 | - | TRBV10-3 | -
CASSLKDGTPRYF | TGTGCCAGCAGCTTAAAGGACGGAACGCCTAGGTACTTC | TRBJ2-7 | - | TRBV7-3 | once
CASSQFRTGRSLGSYEQYF | TGCGCCAGCAGCCAATTTAGGACAGGGAGGAGCCTAGGTTCCTACGAGCAGTACTTC | TRBJ2-7 | TRBD1 | TRBV4-1 | once
CASRRYEQFF | TGTGCCAGCAGGAGGTACGAGCAGTTCTTC | TRBJ2-1 | - | TRBV28 | -
CASTPTGGNQPQHF | TGTGCCAGCACCCCGACAGGGGGGAATCAGCCCCAGCATTTT | TRBJ1-5 | TRBD1 | TRBV6-5 | -
CASSLAAGANTGELFF | TGTGCCAGCAGCTTGGCCGCGGGGGCGAACACCGGGGAGCTGTTTTTT | TRBJ2-2 | TRBD2 | TRBV5-4 | few
CASSLPGARETQYF | TGTGCCAGCAGCTTACCCGGGGCCCGCGAGACCCAGTACTTC | TRBJ2-5 | - | TRBV7-9 | -
CASSRGGGPRVQFF | TGTGCCAGCAGCCGAGGAGGGGGACCCCGCGTGCAGTTCTTC | TRBJ2-1 | - | TRBV5-4 | -
CASSLGDRERETQYF | TGCGCCAGCAGCTTGGGGGACAGGGAGAGGGAGACCCAGTACTTC | TRBJ2-5 | TRBD1 | TRBV5-1 | -
CAWCGTSGRQEQFF | TGTGCCTGGTGCGGGACTAGCGGACGGCAAGAGCAGTTCTTC | TRBJ2-1 | TRBD2 | TRBV30 | -
CAWSVRRSSSYNEQFF | TGTGCCTGGAGTGTACGGCGTTCGAGCTCCTACAATGAGCAGTTCTTC | TRBJ2-1 | - | TRBV30 | -
CASSFSGSGYTF | TGCGCCAGCAGCTTTTCGGGCTCTGGCTACACCTTC | TRBJ1-2 | - | TRBV4-3 | -
CASSFTQGSGNTIYF | TGTGCCAGCAGTTTTACACAGGGCTCTGGAAACACCATATATTTT | TRBJ1-3 | - | TRBV6-6 | -
CASSLWRPYEQYF | TGTGCCAGCAGTTTATGGCGCCCGTACGAGCAGTACTTC | TRBJ2-7 | - | TRBV28 | -
CASSPWTGSYEQYF | TGTGCCAGCAGTCCCTGGACAGGTTCCTACGAGCAGTACTTC | TRBJ2-7 | TRBD1 | TRBV28 | -
CSVSAYEQYF | TGCAGTGTCTCGGCCTACGAGCAGTACTTC | TRBJ2-7 | - | TRBV20-1 | -
CASSLNREGYGYTF | TGTGCCAGCAGTTTGAACAGGGAAGGCTATGGCTACACCTTC | TRBJ1-2 | - | TRBV6-5 | -
CASSSPHSTGSYTRPSSSYEQYF | TGTGCCAGCAGCTCTCCCCATTCGACAGGCTCTTACACTAGGCCCTCGAGCTCCTACGAGCAGTACTTC | TRBJ2-7 | - | TRBV28 | -